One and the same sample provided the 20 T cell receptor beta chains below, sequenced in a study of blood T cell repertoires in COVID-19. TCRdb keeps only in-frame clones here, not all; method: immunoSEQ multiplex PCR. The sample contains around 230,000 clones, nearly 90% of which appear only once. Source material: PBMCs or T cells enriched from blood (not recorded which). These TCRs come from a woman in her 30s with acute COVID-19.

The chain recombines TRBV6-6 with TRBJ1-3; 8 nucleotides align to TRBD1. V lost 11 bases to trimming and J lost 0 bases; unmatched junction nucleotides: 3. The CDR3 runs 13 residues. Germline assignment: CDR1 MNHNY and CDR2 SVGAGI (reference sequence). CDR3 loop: CAGGTGSGNTIYF. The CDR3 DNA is TGTGCCGGAGGGACAGGCTCTGGAAACACCATATATTTT.

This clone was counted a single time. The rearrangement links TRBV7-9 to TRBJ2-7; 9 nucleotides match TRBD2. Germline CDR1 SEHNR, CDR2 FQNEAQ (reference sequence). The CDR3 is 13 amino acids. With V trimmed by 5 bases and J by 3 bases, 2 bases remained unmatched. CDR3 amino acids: CASSPTSGYEQYF. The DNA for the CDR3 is TGTGCCAGCAGCCCGACTAGCGGCTACGAGCAGTACTTC.

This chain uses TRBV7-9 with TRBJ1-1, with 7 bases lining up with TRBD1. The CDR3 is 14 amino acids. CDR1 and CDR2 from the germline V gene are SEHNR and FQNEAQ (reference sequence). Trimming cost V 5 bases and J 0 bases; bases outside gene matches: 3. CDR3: CASSVGQVNTEAFF. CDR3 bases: TGTGCCAGCAGCGTCGGACAGGTGAACACTGAAGCTTTCTTT. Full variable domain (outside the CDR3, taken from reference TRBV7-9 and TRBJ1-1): DTGVSQNPRHKITKRGQNVTFRCDPISEHNRLYWYRQTLGQGPEFLTYFQNEAQLEKSRLLSDRFSAERPKGSFSTLEIQRTEQGDSAMYLCASSVGQVNTEAFFGQGTRLTVV.

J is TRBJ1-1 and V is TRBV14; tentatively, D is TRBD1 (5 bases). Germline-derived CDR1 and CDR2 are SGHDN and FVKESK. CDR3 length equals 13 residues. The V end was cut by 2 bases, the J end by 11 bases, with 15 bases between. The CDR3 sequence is CASSQILGAIAFF. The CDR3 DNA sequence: TGTGCCAGCAGCCAAATCTTAGGGGCCATTGCTTTCTTT. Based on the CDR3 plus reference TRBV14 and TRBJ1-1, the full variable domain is EAGVTQFPSHSVIEKGQTVTLRCDPISGHDNLYWYRRVMGKEIKFLLHFVKESKQDESGMPNNRFLAERTGGTYSTLKVQPAELEDSGVYFCASSQILGAIAFFGQGTRLTVV.

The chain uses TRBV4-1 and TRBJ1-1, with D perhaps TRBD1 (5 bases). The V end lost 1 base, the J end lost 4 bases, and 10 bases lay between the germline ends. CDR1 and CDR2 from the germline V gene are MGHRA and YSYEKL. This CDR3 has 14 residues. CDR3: CASSQVQGSTEAFF. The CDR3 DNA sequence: TGCGCCAGCAGCCAAGTTCAGGGAAGCACTGAAGCTTTCTTT.

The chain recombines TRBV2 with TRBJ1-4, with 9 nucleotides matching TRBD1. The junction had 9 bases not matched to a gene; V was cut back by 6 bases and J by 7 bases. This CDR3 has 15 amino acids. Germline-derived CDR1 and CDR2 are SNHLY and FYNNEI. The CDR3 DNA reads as TGTGCCAGCAGGGACGACAGGGGGGTGGGTGAAAAACTGTTTTTT. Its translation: CASRDDRGVGEKLFF.

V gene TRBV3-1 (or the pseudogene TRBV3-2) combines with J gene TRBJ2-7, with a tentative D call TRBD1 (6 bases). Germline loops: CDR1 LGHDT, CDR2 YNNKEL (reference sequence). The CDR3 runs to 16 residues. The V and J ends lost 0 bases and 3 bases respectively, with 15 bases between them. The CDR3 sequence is CASSQEGNRAIYEQYF. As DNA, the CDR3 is TGTGCCAGCAGCCAAGAAGGGAACAGGGCCATCTACGAGCAGTACTTC.

The CDR3 DNA reads TGTGCCAGCAGCCCGGGGACAGGTTATAGCAATCAGCCCCAGCATTTT. Translation: CASSPGTGYSNQPQHF. The chain combines TRBV7-9 with TRBJ1-5; 8 positions match TRBD1. This CDR3 is 16 amino acids long. Germline values: CDR1 SEHNR, CDR2 FQNEAQ (reference sequence). The V and J ends lost 5 bases and 0 bases, in that order; junction bases with no gene match: 6.

This CDR3 reads CASSVVHEQYF. As DNA, the CDR3 is TGCGCCAGCAGTGTAGTCCACGAGCAGTACTTC. The J gene is TRBJ2-7, the V gene TRBV10-2; unclear D gene. V was shortened by 4 bases and J by 5 bases, with 6 bases between the two germline ends. The CDR3 is 11 residues long. Looked up from germline, CDR1 is WSHSY and CDR2 is SAAADI.

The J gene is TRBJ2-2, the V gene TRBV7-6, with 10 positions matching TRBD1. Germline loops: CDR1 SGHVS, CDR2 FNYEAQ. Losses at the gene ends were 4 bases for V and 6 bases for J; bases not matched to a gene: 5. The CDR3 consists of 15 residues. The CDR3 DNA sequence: TGTGCCAGCAGCTCCCGGGACAGGGGTTCCGGGGAGCTGTTTTTT. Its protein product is CASSSRDRGSGELFF. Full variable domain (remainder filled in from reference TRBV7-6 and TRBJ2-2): GAGVSQSPRYKVTKRGQDVALRCDPISGHVSLYWYRQALGQGPEFLTYFNYEAQQDKSGLPNDRFSAERPEGSISTLTIQRTEQRDSAMYRCASSSRDRGSGELFFGEGSRLTVL.

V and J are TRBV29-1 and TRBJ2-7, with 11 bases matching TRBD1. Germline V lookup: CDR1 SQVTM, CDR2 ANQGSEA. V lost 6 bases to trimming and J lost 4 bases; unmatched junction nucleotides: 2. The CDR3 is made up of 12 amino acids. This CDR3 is CSVGTGGYEQYF. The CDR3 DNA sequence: TGCAGCGTGGGGACAGGGGGTTACGAGCAGTACTTC.

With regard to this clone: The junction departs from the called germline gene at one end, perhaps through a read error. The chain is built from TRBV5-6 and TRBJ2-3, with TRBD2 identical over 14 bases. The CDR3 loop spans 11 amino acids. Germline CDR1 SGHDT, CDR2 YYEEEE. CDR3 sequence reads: CASSSGLAGDF. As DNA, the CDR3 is TGTGCCAGCAGCTCGGGACTAGCGGGGGATTTT.

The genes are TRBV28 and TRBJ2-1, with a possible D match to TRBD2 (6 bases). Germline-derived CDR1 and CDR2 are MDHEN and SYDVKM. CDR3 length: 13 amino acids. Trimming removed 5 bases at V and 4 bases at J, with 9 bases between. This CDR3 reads CASSPGTYNEQFF. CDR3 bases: TGTGCCAGCAGTCCCGGGACTTACAATGAGCAGTTCTTC. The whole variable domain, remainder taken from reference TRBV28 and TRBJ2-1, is DVKVTQSSRYLVKRTGEKVFLECVQDMDHENMFWYRQDPGLGLRLIYFSYDVKMKEKGDIPEGYSVSREKKERFSLILESASTNQTSMYLCASSPGTYNEQFFGPGTRLTVL.

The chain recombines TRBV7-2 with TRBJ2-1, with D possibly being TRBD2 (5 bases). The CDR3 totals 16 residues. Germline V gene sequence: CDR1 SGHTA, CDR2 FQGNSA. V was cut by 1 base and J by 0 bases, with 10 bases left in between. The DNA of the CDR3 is TGTGCCAGCAGCTTAGGAGGGCCTCGCTCCTACAATGAGCAGTTCTTC. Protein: CASSLGGPRSYNEQFF.

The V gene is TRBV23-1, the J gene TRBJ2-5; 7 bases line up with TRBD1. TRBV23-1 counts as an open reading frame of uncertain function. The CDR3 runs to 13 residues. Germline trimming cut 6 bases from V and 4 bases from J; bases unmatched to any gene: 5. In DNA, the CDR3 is TGCGCCAGCAGGACAGGGACGACAGAGACCCAGTACTTC. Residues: CASRTGTTETQYF.

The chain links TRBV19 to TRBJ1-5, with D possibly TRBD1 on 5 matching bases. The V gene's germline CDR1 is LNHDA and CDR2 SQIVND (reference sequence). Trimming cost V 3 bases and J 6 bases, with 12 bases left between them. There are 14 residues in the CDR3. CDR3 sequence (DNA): TGTGCCAGTAGTATCGGGGGAGAGAGTCAGCCCCAGCATTTT. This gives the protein CASSIGGESQPQHF.

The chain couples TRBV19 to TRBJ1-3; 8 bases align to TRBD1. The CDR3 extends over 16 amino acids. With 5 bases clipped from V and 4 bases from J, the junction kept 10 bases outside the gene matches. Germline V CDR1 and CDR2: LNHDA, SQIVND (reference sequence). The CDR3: CASSPRTGSEGNTIYF. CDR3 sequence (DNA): TGTGCCAGTAGTCCACGGACAGGGTCAGAGGGAAACACCATATATTTT. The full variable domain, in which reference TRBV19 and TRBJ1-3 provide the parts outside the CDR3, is DGGITQSPKYLFRKEGQNVTLSCEQNLNHDAMYWYRQDPGQGLRLIYYSQIVNDFQKGDIAEGYSVSREKKESFPLTVTSAQKNPTAFYLCASSPRTGSEGNTIYFGEGSWLTVV.

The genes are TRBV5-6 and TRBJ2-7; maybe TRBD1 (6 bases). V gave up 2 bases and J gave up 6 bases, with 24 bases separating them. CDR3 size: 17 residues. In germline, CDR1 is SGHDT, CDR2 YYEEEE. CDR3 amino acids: CASSFRSNRERGFEQYF. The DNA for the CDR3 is TGTGCCAGCAGCTTCCGGAGCAACAGGGAAAGGGGGTTCGAGCAGTACTTC.

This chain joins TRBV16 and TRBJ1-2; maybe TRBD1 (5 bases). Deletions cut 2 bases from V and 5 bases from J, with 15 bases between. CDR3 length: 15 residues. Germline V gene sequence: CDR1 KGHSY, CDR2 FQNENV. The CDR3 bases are TGTGCCAGCAGCCAACCTGGGCAGGGAAGGTATGGCTACACCTTC. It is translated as CASSQPGQGRYGYTF.

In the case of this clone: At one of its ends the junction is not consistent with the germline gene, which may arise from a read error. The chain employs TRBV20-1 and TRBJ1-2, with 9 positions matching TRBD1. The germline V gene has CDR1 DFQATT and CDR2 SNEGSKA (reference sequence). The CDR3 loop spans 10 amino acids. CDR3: CSALQGAPHF. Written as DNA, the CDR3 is TGCAGTGCTTTACAGGGGGCGCCTCACTTC.